Shown below are 13 T cell receptor beta chains from a single sample sequenced in a study of CD8+CD57+ T cells in acquired aplastic anemia. Before being chosen for sequencing, patients had shown CD8+CD57+ cell expansion by flow cytometry. Genomic DNA templated the TCR beta VDJ and CDR3 profiling. TCRdb recomputed calls from the reads with MiXCR, one row per CDR3 protein. This table has roughly 200,000 distinct CDR3 sequences, approximately 65% appearing once. Sequencing input: sorted CD4+, CD8+, or CD8+CD57+ T cells (not recorded which) from PBMCs. Every receptor here comes from a human donor with aplastic anemia.

The V gene is TRBV10-3, the J gene TRBJ2-7; no reliable D call. Trimming left V 1 base short and J 5 bases short, with 6 bases between. CDR3 length equals 12 residues. The germline gives CDR1 ENHRY, CDR2 SYGVKD. The CDR3 is CAISELVNEQYF. CDR3 bases: TGTGCCATCAGTGAGTTGGTTAACGAGCAGTACTTC.

This clonotype was found once. CDR3 sequence (DNA): TGTGCCAGCAGTCTCTCGGGACAGGGGAACTATGGCTACACCTTC. Translating gives CASSLSGQGNYGYTF. This chain connects TRBV2 to TRBJ1-2, with TRBD1 matching over 10 bases. Germline lookup yields CDR1 SNHLY and CDR2 FYNNEI. The length of the CDR3 is 15 residues. The V segment lost 5 bases and the J segment 2 bases; nucleotides outside the gene matches: 5.

V is TRBV10-1 and J is TRBJ1-1; D gene uncertain. Germline V CDR1 and CDR2: WNHNN, SYGVQD (reference sequence). V gave up 6 bases and J gave up 4 bases, with 12 bases separating them. The CDR3 runs 13 residues. The CDR3 DNA sequence: TGCGCCAGCAGCCTCGAACAGCCCACTGAAGCTTTCTTT. This encodes CASSLEQPTEAFF.

This chain joins TRBV2 and TRBJ1-6; D not resolved. Deletions cut 1 base from V and 2 bases from J, with 6 bases between. Germline V CDR1 and CDR2: SNHLY, FYNNEI. The CDR3 sequence is 15 residues long. CDR3 region: CASSEGETYNSPLHF. CDR3 bases: TGTGCCAGCAGTGAAGGGGAGACCTATAATTCACCCCTCCACTTT. The full variable domain, its missing parts supplied by reference TRBV2 and TRBJ1-6, is EPEVTQTPSHQVTQMGQEVILRCVPISNHLYFYWYRQILGQKVEFLVSFYNNEISEKSEIFDDQFSVERPDGSNFTLKIRSTKLEDSAMYFCASSEGETYNSPLHFGNGTRLTVT.

The V call is TRBV20-1, the J call TRBJ1-2; D remains unclear. Germline V gene sequence: CDR1 DFQATT, CDR2 SNEGSKA (reference sequence). The CDR3 runs 12 residues. The V gene lost 4 bases and the J gene lost 0 bases, with 6 bases spanning the gap. CDR3 region: CSATIPNYGYTF. In nucleotides, the CDR3 is TGCAGTGCTACCATACCTAACTATGGCTACACCTTC.

The chain carries TRBV11-1 and TRBJ2-5; D not resolved. V was pared by 1 base and J by 1 base, with 10 bases between. CDR3 length: 15 residues. The germline CDR1 and CDR2 sequences are SGHAT and FQDESV (reference sequence). The CDR3: CASSLGVGRQETQYF. The CDR3 bases are TGTGCCAGCAGCTTAGGTGTCGGGCGCCAAGAGACCCAGTACTTC.

This sequence joins TRBV6-6 and TRBJ1-1; D gene unclear. Germline lookup yields CDR1 MNHNY and CDR2 SVGAGI (reference sequence). The CDR3 consists of 16 residues. Trimming cost V 0 bases and J 1 base, with 12 bases left between them. This chain's CDR3 is CASSYSRQVWNTEAFF. The CDR3 nucleotides are TGTGCCAGCAGTTACTCGAGGCAGGTATGGAACACTGAAGCTTTCTTT.

A remark on this clonotype: One end of the junction fails to match germline, which may point to a read error. CDR3 amino acids: CAGGYDENNEQFF. The CDR3 nucleotides are TGCGCTGGGGGGTACGACGAGAACAATGAGCAGTTCTTC. The chain uses TRBV2 and TRBJ2-1, with D perhaps TRBD2 (6 bases). The germline V gene encodes CDR1 SNHLY and CDR2 FYNNEI. The CDR3 contains 13 residues.

A word on this clonotype: One end of the junction varies from germline; a read error may be responsible. The gene calls are TRBV7-9 and TRBJ1-2, with TRBD1 matching over 10 bases. CDR1 is SEHNR and CDR2 is FQNEAQ in the germline V gene (reference sequence). The CDR3 runs to 15 residues. The CDR3 DNA is TGCGCCAGCAGCACGACAGGGGGCGAGGGCTATGGCTACACCTTC. This gives the protein CASSTTGGEGYGYTF.

The chain uses TRBV19 and TRBJ1-2, with 7 bases identical to TRBD1. The germline CDR1 and CDR2 sequences are LNHDA and SQIVND (reference sequence). The length of the CDR3 is 15 residues. The J segment lost 0 bases and the V segment lost 5 bases, leaving 6 bases of the junction unmatched. The CDR3 spells CASSPGTDTNYGYTF. The CDR3 bases are TGTGCCAGTAGTCCAGGGACAGACACTAACTATGGCTACACCTTC.

This clonotype was counted only a few times. The CDR3 nucleotides are TGTGCCACCAGTGATTTTGGGCAAGAGACCCAGTACTTC. Amino acids: CATSDFGQETQYF. This chain uses TRBV24-1 with TRBJ2-5; D gene ambiguous. CDR1 and CDR2 (germline): KGHDR, SFDVKD. The CDR3 extends over 13 amino acids. V was trimmed by 1 base and J by 2 bases, leaving 4 bases between them.

The chain carries TRBV20-1 and TRBJ2-7; D is perhaps TRBD1 or TRBD2 (5 bases each). V was clipped by 0 bases and J by 3 bases, with 21 bases between them. The CDR3 runs to 17 residues. Per the germline V gene, CDR1 is DFQATT and CDR2 is SNEGSKA (reference sequence). In DNA, the CDR3 is TGCAGTGCTAGAGATTTCGGTGAGGGGTGGATTTTCTACGAGCAGTACTTC. Translation gives CSARDFGEGWIFYEQYF.

This clonotype was seen a few times. The rearrangement joins TRBV25-1 to TRBJ1-1, with D maybe TRBD1 (5 bases). CDR1 MGHDK and CDR2 SYGVNS come from the germline V gene. The germline V and J ends were trimmed by 4 bases and 3 bases, with 12 bases remaining between them. This CDR3 region has 14 residues. The CDR3 DNA sequence: TGTGCCAGCAGTGTTGGGGGAAGCTACACTGAAGCTTTCTTT. Its translation: CASSVGGSYTEAFF.